The rows below give T cell receptor beta chains drawn from one sample of a study of T cells in Graves' hyperthyroidism and ophthalmopathy. TCRdb called the multiplex PCR reads again in MiXCR, with one record for every CDR3 protein. The data show roughly 740,000 distinct CDR3 sequences, 15% to 20% seen once. The sequencing sample was made of blood. These receptors all come from a young man with Graves' hyperthyroidism. CDR3s include the opening cysteine and the closing phenylalanine or tryptophan. Fields, in order: D gene, clone size, V gene, J gene, CDR3 protein, CDR3 DNA. A D gene is named only where the DNA matches it firmly. Not all rows give a size; the values are once, few, many and, for expanded clones, a class.

d_gene: TRBD2; abundance: few; v_gene: TRBV29-1; j_gene: TRBJ2-1; CDR3aa: CSVEDGGTSGSGGEQFF; CDR3nt: TGCAGCGTTGAAGATGGGGGGACTAGCGGGAGTGGTGGTGAGCAGTTCTTC
d_gene: .; abundance: .; v_gene: TRBV6-1; j_gene: TRBJ2-2; CDR3aa: CASSHFAEARELFF; CDR3nt: TGTGCCAGCAGCCACTTTGCGGAGGCCCGGGAGCTGTTTTTT
d_gene: TRBD2; abundance: many; v_gene: TRBV30; j_gene: TRBJ2-3; CDR3aa: CAWSAEAGVPDTQYF; CDR3nt: TGTGCCTGGAGCGCCGAAGCGGGAGTGCCAGATACGCAGTATTTT
d_gene: .; abundance: many; v_gene: TRBV6-5; j_gene: TRBJ2-5; CDR3aa: CASSYSAQQTQYF; CDR3nt: TGTGCCAGCAGTTACTCTGCCCAGCAGACCCAGTACTTC
d_gene: .; abundance: many; v_gene: TRBV5-1; j_gene: TRBJ2-1; CDR3aa: CASPPLRCWKGSYNEQFF; CDR3nt: TGCGCCAGCCCTCCTCTTCGGTGCTGGAAGGGCTCCTACAATGAGCAGTTCTTC
d_gene: TRBD1; abundance: many; v_gene: TRBV28; j_gene: TRBJ1-5; CDR3aa: CASSPISTGANNQPQHF; CDR3nt: TGTGCCAGCAGTCCAATATCGACAGGGGCCAACAATCAGCCCCAGCATTTT
d_gene: .; abundance: .; v_gene: TRBV19; j_gene: TRBJ1-3; CDR3aa: CASSIPGSASGNTIYF; CDR3nt: TGTGCCAGTAGTATCCCGGGCAGCGCCTCTGGAAACACCATATATTTT
d_gene: .; abundance: many; v_gene: TRBV6-8; j_gene: TRBJ2-7; CDR3aa: CASSYSIPRPTYEQYF; CDR3nt: TGTGCCAGCAGTTACTCGATCCCCCGACCCACCTACGAGCAGTACTTC
d_gene: TRBD2; abundance: many; v_gene: TRBV20-1; j_gene: TRBJ2-2; CDR3aa: CSASGRSNTGELFF; CDR3nt: TGCAGTGCTAGCGGGAGGTCGAACACCGGGGAGCTGTTTTTT
d_gene: TRBD2; abundance: many; v_gene: TRBV12-3/TRBV12-4; j_gene: TRBJ2-2; CDR3aa: CASTSGLAGGPGELFF; CDR3nt: TGTGCCAGCACCTCAGGACTAGCGGGAGGGCCCGGGGAGCTGTTTTTT
d_gene: .; abundance: few; v_gene: TRBV30; j_gene: TRBJ2-5; CDR3aa: CAWSVGQQETQYF; CDR3nt: TGTGCCTGGAGTGTCGGACAGCAAGAGACCCAGTACTTC
d_gene: .; abundance: few; v_gene: TRBV28; j_gene: TRBJ2-7; CDR3aa: CASILDTTYEQYF; CDR3nt: TGTGCCAGCATATTGGACACCACCTACGAGCAGTACTTC
d_gene: .; abundance: few; v_gene: TRBV5-1; j_gene: TRBJ2-2; CDR3aa: CASSSTAFTGELFF; CDR3nt: TGCGCCAGCAGCTCGACAGCATTTACCGGGGAGCTGTTTTTT
d_gene: .; abundance: few; v_gene: TRBV7-9; j_gene: TRBJ1-1; CDR3aa: CASDRPYPNTEAFF; CDR3nt: TGTGCCAGCGATAGACCTTATCCGAACACTGAAGCTTTCTTT
d_gene: TRBD2; abundance: many; v_gene: TRBV28; j_gene: TRBJ2-3; CDR3aa: CASSPAGPRSDTQYF; CDR3nt: TGTGCCAGCAGTCCAGCGGGACCGCGATCAGATACGCAGTATTTT
d_gene: TRBD1; abundance: few; v_gene: TRBV18; j_gene: TRBJ1-2; CDR3aa: CASSPPSGQGIYGYTF; CDR3nt: TGTGCCAGCTCACCACCGTCGGGACAGGGAATCTATGGCTACACCTTC
d_gene: .; abundance: few; v_gene: TRBV14; j_gene: TRBJ1-5; CDR3aa: CASSQMGAGQPQHF; CDR3nt: TGTGCCAGCAGCCAAATGGGGGCGGGACAGCCCCAGCATTTT
d_gene: .; abundance: .; v_gene: TRBV6-5; j_gene: TRBJ1-3; CDR3aa: CASSLLRFSGNTISF; CDR3nt: TGTGCCAGCAGTTTGCTCCGATTTTCTGGAAACACCATATCTTTT
d_gene: .; abundance: many; v_gene: TRBV11-2; j_gene: TRBJ1-2; CDR3aa: CASSSLRGRHYGYTF; CDR3nt: TGTGCCAGCAGCTCCCTCAGGGGCCGGCACTATGGCTACACCTTC
d_gene: .; abundance: .; v_gene: TRBV19; j_gene: TRBJ1-1; CDR3aa: CASSTVKNTEAFF; CDR3nt: TGTGCCAGTAGTACAGTAAAGAACACTGAAGCTTTCTTT
d_gene: TRBD1; abundance: .; v_gene: TRBV5-1; j_gene: TRBJ2-5; CDR3aa: CASSSPQGAQTQYF; CDR3nt: TGCGCCAGCAGCTCCCCACAGGGGGCGCAGACCCAGTACTTC
d_gene: .; abundance: few; v_gene: TRBV6-2/TRBV6-3; j_gene: TRBJ1-5; CDR3aa: CASSYVTSREPQHF; CDR3nt: TGTGCCAGCAGTTATGTAACGAGTCGCGAGCCCCAGCATTTT
d_gene: TRBD2; abundance: .; v_gene: TRBV20-1; j_gene: TRBJ2-7; CDR3aa: CSASSLAGAAYEQYF; CDR3nt: TGCAGTGCTAGCAGTCTAGCGGGAGCCGCCTACGAGCAGTACTTC
d_gene: .; abundance: few; v_gene: TRBV19; j_gene: TRBJ2-3; CDR3aa: CATKWSSTDTQYF; CDR3nt: TGTGCCACAAAATGGAGCAGCACAGATACGCAGTATTTT
d_gene: TRBD2; abundance: many; v_gene: TRBV6-2/TRBV6-3; j_gene: TRBJ2-7; CDR3aa: CASMAGGSYEQYF; CDR3nt: TGTGCCAGTATGGCGGGAGGGTCCTACGAGCAGTACTTC
d_gene: .; abundance: .; v_gene: TRBV10-3; j_gene: TRBJ1-2; CDR3aa: CAISGPLNYGYTF; CDR3nt: TGTGCCATCAGTGGACCGTTGAACTATGGCTACACCTTC